Sequencing of this T cell receptor beta chain was carried out in a study of blood T cell repertoires in COVID-19. Study summary: PBMCs, B-cell-depleted T cells, or T cells were the source of the cDNA or gDNA that made up the material.

This clone came up once. Germline CDR1 reads KGHSH; CDR2 reads LQKENI. CDR3 size: 14 residues. With 4 bases clipped from V and 4 bases from J, the junction kept 6 bases outside the gene matches. Clones were read by immunoSEQ multiplex PCR, and TCRdb kept only the in-frame ones, dropping some. The top ten clones hold approximately 4.2% of a sample with over 100,000 clones, about four fifths of them seen once. Sequencing was performed on peripheral blood. The chain couples TRBV18 to TRBJ2-7; 8 bases line up with TRBD1. This TCR was sampled from a woman of 80 years or more with acute or convalescent COVID-19. The DNA of the CDR3 is TGTGCCAGCTCACTGGACAGGGAAAGATACGAGCAGTACTTC. Its translation is CASSLDRERYEQYF.